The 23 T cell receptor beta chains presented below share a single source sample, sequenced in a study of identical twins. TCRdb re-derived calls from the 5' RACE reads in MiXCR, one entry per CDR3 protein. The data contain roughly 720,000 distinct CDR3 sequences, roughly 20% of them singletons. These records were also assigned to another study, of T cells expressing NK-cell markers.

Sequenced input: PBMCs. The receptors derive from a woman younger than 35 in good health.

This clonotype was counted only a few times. The CDR3 region has the DNA TGCGCCAGCAGCTCGGGGGCAGGCGCAGATACGCAGTATTTT. It codes for CASSSGAGADTQYF. This chain links TRBV5-1 with TRBJ2-3, with D possibly being TRBD1 or TRBD2 (6 bases each). The germline gives CDR1 SGHRS, CDR2 YFSETQ. V lost 3 bases to trimming and J lost 4 bases, with 12 bases between them. This CDR3 comprises 14 residues. The whole variable domain, remainder taken from reference TRBV5-1 and TRBJ2-3, is KAGVTQTPRYLIKTRGQQVTLSCSPISGHRSVSWYQQTPGQGLQFLFEYFSETQRNKGNFPGRFSGRQFSNSRSEMNVSTLELGDSALYLCASSSGAGADTQYFGPGTRLTVL.

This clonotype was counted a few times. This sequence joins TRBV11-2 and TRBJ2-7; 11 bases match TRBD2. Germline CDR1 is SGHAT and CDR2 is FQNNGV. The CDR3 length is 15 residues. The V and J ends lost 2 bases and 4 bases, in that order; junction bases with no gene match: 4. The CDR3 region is CASSLRLAGMYEQYF. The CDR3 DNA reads TGTGCCAGCAGCTTACGACTAGCGGGGATGTACGAGCAGTACTTC.

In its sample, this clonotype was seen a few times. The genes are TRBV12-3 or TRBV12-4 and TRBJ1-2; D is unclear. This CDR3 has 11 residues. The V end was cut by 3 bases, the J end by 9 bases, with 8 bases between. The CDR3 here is CASSLMGSYTF. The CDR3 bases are TGTGCCAGCAGTTTGATGGGCAGCTACACCTTC.

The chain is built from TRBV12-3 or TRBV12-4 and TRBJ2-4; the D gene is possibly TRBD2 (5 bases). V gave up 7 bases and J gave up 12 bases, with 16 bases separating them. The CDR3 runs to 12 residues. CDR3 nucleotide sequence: TGTGCCAGCACCGACGGGGTCAAGGATCAGTACTTC. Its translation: CASTDGVKDQYF.

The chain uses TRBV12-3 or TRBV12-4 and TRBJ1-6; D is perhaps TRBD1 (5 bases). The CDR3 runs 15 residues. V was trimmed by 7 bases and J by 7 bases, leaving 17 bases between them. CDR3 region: CASNLAGGINSPLHF. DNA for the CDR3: TGTGCCAGCAACTTAGCGGGGGGGATCAATTCACCCCTCCACTTT.

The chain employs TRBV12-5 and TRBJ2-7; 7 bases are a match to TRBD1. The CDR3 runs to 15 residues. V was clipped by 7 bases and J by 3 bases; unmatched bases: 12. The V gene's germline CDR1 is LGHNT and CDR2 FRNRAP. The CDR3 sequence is CASAYGQVLNYEQYF. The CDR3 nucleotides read TGTGCTAGTGCCTACGGACAGGTCTTAAACTACGAGCAGTACTTC.

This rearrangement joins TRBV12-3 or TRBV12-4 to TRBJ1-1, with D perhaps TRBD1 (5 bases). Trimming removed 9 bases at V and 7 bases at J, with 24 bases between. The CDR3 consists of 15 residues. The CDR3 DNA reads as TGTGCCAGTCATTCTCCGAGGGGTCAACGCGATGAAGCTTTCTTT. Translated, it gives CASHSPRGQRDEAFF.

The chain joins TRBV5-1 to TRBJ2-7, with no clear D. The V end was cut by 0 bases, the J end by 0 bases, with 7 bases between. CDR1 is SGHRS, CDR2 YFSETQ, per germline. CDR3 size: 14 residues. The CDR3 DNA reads TGCGCCAGCAGCTTGGCAGCCTCCTCCTACGAGCAGTACTTC. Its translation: CASSLAASSYEQYF.

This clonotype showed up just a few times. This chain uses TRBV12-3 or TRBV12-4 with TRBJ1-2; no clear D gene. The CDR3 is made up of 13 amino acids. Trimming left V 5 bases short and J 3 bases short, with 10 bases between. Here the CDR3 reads CASSLGAYYGYTF. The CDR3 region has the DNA TGTGCCAGCAGTCTAGGCGCGTACTATGGCTACACCTTC.

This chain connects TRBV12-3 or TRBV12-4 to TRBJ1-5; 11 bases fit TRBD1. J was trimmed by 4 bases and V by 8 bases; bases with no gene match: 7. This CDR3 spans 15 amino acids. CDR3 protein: CASLLRDRGNQPQHF. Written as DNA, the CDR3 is TGTGCCAGCCTCCTGAGGGACAGGGGGAATCAGCCCCAGCATTTT.

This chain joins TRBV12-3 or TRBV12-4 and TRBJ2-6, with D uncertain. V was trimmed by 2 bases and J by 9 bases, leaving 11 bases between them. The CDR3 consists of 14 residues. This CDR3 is CASSLSVKGNVLTF. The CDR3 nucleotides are TGTGCCAGCAGTTTAAGCGTGAAGGGCAACGTCCTGACTTTC.

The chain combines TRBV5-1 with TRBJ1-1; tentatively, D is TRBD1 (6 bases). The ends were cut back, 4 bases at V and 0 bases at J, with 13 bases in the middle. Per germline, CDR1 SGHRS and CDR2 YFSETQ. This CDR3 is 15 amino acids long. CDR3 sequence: CASSAIRGMNTEAFF. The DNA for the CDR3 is TGCGCCAGCAGCGCGATCAGGGGCATGAACACTGAAGCTTTCTTT.

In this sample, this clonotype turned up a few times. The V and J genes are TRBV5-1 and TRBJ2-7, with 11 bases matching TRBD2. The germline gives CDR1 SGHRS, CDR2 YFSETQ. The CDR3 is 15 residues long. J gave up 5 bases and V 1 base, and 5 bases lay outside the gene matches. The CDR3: CASSLLAGGRDEQYF. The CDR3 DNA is TGCGCCAGCAGCTTGCTAGCGGGGGGTAGAGACGAGCAGTACTTC.

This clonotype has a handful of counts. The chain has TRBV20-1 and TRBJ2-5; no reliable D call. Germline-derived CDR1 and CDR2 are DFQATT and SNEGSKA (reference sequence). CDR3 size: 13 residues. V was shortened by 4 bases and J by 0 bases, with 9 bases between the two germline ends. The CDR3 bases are TGCAGTGCTACCGGACCGGACCAAGAGACCCAGTACTTC. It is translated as CSATGPDQETQYF.

Here the CDR3 reads CASSLGAQGALVQYF. The CDR3 coding sequence is TGTGCCAGCAGCTTAGGGGCCCAGGGGGCACTAGTCCAGTACTTC. J is TRBJ2-5 and V is TRBV7-2; 8 bases fit TRBD1. Germline V lookup: CDR1 SGHTA, CDR2 FQGNSA. The V gene end was trimmed by 1 base and the J gene end by 10 bases; junction bases not matched to a gene: 11. This CDR3 region has 15 residues.

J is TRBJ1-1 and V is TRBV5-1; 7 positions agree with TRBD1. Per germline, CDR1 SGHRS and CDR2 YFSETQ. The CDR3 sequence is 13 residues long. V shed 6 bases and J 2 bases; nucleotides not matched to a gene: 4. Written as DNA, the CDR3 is TGCGCCAGCACCCAGGGGGATAACACTGAAGCTTTCTTT. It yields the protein CASTQGDNTEAFF.

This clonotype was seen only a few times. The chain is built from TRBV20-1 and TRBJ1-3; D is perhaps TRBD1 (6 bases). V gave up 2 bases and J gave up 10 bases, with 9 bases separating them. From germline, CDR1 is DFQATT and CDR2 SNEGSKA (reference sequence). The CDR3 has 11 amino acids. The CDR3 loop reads CSARQDRTIYF. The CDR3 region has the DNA TGCAGTGCTAGACAGGACAGAACCATATATTTT.

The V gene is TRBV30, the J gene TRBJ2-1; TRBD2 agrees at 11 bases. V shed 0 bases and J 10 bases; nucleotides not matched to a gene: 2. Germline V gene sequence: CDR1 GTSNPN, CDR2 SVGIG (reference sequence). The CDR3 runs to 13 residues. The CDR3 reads CAWSVLAGGEQFF. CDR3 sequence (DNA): TGTGCCTGGAGTGTTTTAGCGGGAGGGGAGCAGTTCTTC.

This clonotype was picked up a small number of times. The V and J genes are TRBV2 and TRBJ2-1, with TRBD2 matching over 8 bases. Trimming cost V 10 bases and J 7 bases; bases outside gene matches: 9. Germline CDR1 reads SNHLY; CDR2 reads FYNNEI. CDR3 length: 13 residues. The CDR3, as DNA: TGTGCCATCCTAAGCGGGAGAGGGAATGAGCAGTTCTTC. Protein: CAILSGRGNEQFF.

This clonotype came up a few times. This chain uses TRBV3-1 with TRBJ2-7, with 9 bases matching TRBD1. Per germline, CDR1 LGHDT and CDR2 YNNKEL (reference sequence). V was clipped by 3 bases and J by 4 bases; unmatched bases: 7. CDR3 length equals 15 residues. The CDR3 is CASSHGTGGGYEQYF. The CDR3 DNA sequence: TGTGCCAGCAGCCACGGAACAGGGGGCGGTTACGAGCAGTACTTC.

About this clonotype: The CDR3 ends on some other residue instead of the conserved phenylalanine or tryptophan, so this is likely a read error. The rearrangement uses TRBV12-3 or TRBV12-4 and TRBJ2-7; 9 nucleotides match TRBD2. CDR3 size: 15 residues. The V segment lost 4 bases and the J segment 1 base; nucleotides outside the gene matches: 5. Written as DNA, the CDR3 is TGTGCCAGCAGTTCTAGACTAGCGGTATCCTACGAGCAGTACTCC. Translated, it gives CASSSRLAVSYEQYS.

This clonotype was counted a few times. The CDR3 coding sequence is TGTGCCAGCAGCCCGTCTGGTGGGACTTCTGCATACGAGCAGTACTTC. Amino acid sequence: CASSPSGGTSAYEQYF. The chain combines TRBV7-9 with TRBJ2-7, with D possibly being TRBD2 (6 bases). V shed 5 bases and J shed 4 bases, with 21 bases lying between them. The germline gives CDR1 SEHNR, CDR2 FQNEAQ (reference sequence). This CDR3 contains 16 residues.

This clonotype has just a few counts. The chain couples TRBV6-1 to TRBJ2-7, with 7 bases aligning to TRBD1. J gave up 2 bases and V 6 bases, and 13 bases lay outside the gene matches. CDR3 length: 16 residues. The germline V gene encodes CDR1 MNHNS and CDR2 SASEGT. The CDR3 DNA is TGTGCCAGCAGCGCCGGGACAGCCTTTGGGCCCTACGAGCAGTACTTC. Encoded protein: CASSAGTAFGPYEQYF.